The sequence of this T cell receptor beta chain was determined in a study of T cells in Graves' hyperthyroidism and ophthalmopathy. CDR1 SGDLS and CDR2 YYNGEE come from the germline V gene. The CDR3 spans 12 residues. V was cut by 3 bases and J by 9 bases, with 9 bases left in between. Thyroid ultrasound, orbital computed tomography, clinical symptoms, and serum thyroxine and TRAb underpinned diagnoses. Amplified regions were TCR beta CDR3 sequences from RNA transcripts. Carried out on the TCR CDR3, a first-round RT-PCR used the HTBI primer set. A single record per CDR3 protein comes from TCRdb applying MiXCR to the multiplex PCR reads. Of around 700,000 distinct CDR3 sequences listed, 30% to 40% are singletons.

The V call is TRBV9, the J call TRBJ1-4, with D tentatively TRBD1 (5 bases). The sequenced material came from blood. This TCR came from a woman between 35 and 50 years old with Graves' hyperthyroidism. CDR3 sequence: CASSARGKKLFF. CDR3 coding DNA: TGTGCCAGCAGCGCGAGGGGAAAAAAACTGTTTTTT.